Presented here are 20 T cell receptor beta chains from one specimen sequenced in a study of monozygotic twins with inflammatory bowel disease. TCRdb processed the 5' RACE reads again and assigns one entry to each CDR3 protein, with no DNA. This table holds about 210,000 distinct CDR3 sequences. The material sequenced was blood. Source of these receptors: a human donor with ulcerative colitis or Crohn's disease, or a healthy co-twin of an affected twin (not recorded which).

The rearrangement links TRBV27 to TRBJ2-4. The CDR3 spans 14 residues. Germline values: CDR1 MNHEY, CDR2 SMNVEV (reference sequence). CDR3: CASSDTLAKNIQYF.

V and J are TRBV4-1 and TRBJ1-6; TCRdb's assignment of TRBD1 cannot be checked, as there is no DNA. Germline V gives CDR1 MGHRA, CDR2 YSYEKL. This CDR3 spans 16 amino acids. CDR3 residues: CASRPDLLRDKAPLHF.

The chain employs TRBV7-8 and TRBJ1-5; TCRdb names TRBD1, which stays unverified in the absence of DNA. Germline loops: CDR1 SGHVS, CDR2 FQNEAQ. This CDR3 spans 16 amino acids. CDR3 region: CASSSQGFGSNQPQHF.

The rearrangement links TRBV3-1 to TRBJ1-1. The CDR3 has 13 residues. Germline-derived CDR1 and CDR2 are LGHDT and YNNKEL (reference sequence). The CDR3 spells CASSQNLRDPAFF.

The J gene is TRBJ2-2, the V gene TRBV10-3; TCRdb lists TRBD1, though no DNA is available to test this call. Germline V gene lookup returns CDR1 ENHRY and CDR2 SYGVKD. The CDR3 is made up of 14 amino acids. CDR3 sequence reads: CAIKQDRVAGELFF.

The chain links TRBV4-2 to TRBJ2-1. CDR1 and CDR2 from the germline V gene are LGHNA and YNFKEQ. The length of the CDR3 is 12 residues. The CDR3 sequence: CASSLQRNEQFF.

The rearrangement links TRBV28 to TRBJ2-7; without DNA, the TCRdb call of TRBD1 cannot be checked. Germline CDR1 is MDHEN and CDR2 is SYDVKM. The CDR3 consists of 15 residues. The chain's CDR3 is CASSLGPVSSYEQYF. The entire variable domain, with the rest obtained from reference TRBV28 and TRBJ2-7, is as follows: DVKVTQSSRYLVKRTGEKVFLECVQDMDHENMFWYRQDPGLGLRLIYFSYDVKMKEKGDIPEGYSVSREKKERFSLILESASTNQTSMYLCASSLGPVSSYEQYFGPGTRLTVT.

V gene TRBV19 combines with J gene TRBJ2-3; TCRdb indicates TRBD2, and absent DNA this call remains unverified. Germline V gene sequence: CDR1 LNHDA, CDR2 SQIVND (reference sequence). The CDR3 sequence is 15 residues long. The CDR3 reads CASSPLAPSTDTQYF.

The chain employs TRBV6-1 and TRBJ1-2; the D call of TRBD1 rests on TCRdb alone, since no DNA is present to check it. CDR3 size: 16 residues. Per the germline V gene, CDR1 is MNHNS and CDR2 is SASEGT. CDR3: CASSEAGQGWPNGYTF.

CDR3 protein: CASRIGGAEAFF. V and J are TRBV28 and TRBJ1-1; TCRdb names TRBD1, which stays unverified in the absence of DNA. The CDR3 is made up of 12 amino acids. Germline CDR1 MDHEN, CDR2 SYDVKM.

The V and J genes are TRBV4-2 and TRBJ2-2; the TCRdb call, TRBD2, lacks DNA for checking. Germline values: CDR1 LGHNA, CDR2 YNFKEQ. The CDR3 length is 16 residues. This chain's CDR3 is CASSARLAGNTGELFF.

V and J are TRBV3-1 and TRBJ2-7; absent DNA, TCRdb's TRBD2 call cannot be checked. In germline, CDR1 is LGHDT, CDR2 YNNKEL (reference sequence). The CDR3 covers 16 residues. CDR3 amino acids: CASSQDITSQPYEQYF.

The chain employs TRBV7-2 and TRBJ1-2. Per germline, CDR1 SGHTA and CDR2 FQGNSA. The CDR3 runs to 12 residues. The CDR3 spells CASRPQRGGYTF.

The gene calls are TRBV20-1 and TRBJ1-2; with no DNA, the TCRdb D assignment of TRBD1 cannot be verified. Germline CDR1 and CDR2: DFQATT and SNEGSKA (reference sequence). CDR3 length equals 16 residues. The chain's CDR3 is CSARRTGWGTNYGYTF.

The CDR3 here is CASTNSFEQYF. This chain joins TRBV6-2 or TRBV6-3 and TRBJ2-7. This CDR3 is 11 amino acids long. Germline V lookup: CDR1 MNHEY, CDR2 SVGEGT.

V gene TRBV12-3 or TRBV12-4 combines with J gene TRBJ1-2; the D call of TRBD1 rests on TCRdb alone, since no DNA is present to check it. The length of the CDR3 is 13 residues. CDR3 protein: CASRTTGAYGYTF.

The CDR3 protein is CASSQALGTGVIQYF. The J gene is TRBJ2-4, the V gene TRBV4-2; TCRdb lists TRBD1, though no DNA is available to test this call. Germline assignment: CDR1 LGHNA and CDR2 YNFKEQ. The CDR3 is 15 amino acids.

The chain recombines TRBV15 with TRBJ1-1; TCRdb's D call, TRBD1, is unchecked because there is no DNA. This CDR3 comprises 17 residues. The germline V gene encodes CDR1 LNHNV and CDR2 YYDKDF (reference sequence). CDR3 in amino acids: CATSRDLQGVSNTEAFF.

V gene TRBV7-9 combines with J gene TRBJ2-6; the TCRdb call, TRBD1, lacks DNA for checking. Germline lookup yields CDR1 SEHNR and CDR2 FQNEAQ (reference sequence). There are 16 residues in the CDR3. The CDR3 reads CASSPKVGDGANVLTF.

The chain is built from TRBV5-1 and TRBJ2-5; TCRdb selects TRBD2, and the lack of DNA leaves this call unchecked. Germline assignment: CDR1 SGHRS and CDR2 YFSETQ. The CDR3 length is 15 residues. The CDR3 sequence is CASSLASGLAETQYF.